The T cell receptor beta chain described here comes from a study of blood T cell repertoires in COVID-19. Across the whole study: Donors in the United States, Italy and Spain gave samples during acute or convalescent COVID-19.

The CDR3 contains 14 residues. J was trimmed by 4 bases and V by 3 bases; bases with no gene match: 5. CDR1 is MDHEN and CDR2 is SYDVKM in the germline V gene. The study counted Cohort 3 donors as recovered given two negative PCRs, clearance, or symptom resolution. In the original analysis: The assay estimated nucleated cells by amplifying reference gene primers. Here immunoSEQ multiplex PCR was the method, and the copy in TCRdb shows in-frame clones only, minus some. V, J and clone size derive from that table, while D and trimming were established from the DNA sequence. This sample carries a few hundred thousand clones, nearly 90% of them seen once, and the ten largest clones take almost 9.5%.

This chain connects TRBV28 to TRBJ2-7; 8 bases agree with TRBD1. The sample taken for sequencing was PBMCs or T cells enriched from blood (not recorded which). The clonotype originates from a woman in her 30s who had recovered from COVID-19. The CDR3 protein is CASSFLQGGYEQYF. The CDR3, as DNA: TGTGCCAGCAGTTTCTTACAGGGGGGTTACGAGCAGTACTTC.